This T cell receptor beta chain appears in the sequencing data of a study of T cell responses to AZD1222 COVID-19 vaccine. Study background: Doses given second, at about 4 or about 12 weeks, were pooled. Notes on the study in general: Only after the peak T cell response were repertoires sampled. Spike-specific TCR breadth and depth rose after two AZD1222 doses. At baseline, just a handful of AZD1222 recipients tested seropositive.

Clones were read by immunoSEQ multiplex PCR, and TCRdb kept only the in-frame ones, dropping some. This table holds about 110,000 clones, 90% to 95% found once. CDR3 length equals 14 residues. Germline loops: CDR1 SGHTS, CDR2 YDEGEE. The J segment lost 4 bases and the V segment lost 4 bases, leaving 5 bases of the junction unmatched. This clone occurred once. Its specificity is unknown. This chain uses TRBV5-8 with TRBJ1-5; the match to TRBD1 covers 7 bases. The receptor was derived from an adult in good health. The specimen was peripheral blood, collected on day 0 of AZD1222 vaccination. CDR3 in amino acids: CASSVGQINQPQHF. The CDR3 region has the DNA TGTGCCAGCAGCGTGGGACAGATAAATCAGCCCCAGCATTTT. The variable domain in full, completed from reference TRBV5-8 and TRBJ1-5, reads EAGVTQSPTHLIKTRGQQATLRCSPISGHTSVYWYQQALGLGLQFLLWYDEGEERNRGNFPPRFSGRQFPNYSSELNVNALELEDSALYLCASSVGQINQPQHFGDGTRLSIL.